Reported below is one T cell receptor beta chain. This sample stems from a study of blood T cell repertoires in COVID-19. Across the whole study: COVID-19 samples, acute and convalescent, were from the United States, Italy and Spain. The analysed material was cDNA or gDNA that came from T cells, B-cell-depleted T cells, or PBMCs.

Only in-frame clones appear in the TCRdb table, and some are missing; sequencing was by immunoSEQ multiplex PCR. Of nearly 50,000 clones listed, 65% to 90% are singletons. Trimming stripped 3 bases from V and 11 bases from J, with 15 bases between. The CDR3 extends over 13 amino acids. In germline, CDR1 is KGHDR, CDR2 SFDVKD. The sequence was collected from an elderly woman with COVID-19, enrolled during active disease. The chain employs TRBV24-1 and TRBJ1-1, with D unresolved. The sample comprised peripheral blood. The CDR3: CATSDAGKGRAFF. The CDR3 DNA reads as TGTGCCACCAGTGATGCCGGGAAGGGTAGGGCTTTCTTT.